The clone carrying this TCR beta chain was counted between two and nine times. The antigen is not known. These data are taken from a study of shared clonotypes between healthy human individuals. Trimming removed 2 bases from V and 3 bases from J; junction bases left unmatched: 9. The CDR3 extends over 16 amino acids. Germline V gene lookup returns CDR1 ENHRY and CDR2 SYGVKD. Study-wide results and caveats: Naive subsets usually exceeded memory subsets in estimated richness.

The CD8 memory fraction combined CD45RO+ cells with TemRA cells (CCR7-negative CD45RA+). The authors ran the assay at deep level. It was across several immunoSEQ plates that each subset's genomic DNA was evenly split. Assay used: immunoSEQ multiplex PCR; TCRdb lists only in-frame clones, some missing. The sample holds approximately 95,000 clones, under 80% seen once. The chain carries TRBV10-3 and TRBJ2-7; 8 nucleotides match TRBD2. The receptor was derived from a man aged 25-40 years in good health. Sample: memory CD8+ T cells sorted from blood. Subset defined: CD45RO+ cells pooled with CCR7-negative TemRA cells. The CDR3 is CAISEAFRLASYEQYF. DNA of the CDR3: TGTGCCATCAGTGAGGCTTTTAGACTAGCGAGCTACGAGCAGTACTTC.